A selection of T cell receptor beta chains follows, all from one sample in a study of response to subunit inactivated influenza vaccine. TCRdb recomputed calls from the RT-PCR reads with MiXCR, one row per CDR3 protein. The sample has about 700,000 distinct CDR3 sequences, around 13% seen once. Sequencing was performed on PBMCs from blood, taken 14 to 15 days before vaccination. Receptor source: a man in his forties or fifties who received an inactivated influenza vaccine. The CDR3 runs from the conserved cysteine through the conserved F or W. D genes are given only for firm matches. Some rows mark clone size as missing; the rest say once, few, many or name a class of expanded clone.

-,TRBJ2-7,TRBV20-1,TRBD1,CSARVGQGKYEQYF,TGCAGTGCTAGAGTGGGACAGGGTAAATACGAGCAGTACTTC
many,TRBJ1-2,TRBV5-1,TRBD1,CASSLAAGGNYGYTF,TGCGCCAGCAGCTTGGCGGCAGGGGGCAACTATGGCTACACCTTC
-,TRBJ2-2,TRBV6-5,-,CASSYLWGPINTGELFF,TGTGCCAGCAGTTACCTCTGGGGGCCGATTAACACCGGGGAGCTGTTTTTT
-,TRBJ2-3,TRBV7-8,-,CASSPGAITDTQYF,TGTGCCAGCAGCCCGGGGGCCATCACAGATACGCAGTATTTT
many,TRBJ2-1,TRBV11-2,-,CASSLVRGYNEQFF,TGTGCCAGCAGCTTAGTCAGGGGCTACAATGAGCAGTTCTTC
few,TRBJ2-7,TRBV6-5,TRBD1,CASSYRGTGSASYEQYF,TGTGCCAGCAGTTACCGCGGGACAGGGTCTGCGTCCTACGAGCAGTACTTC
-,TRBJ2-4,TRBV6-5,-,CASSYSRYGGAKNIQYF,TGTGCCAGCAGTTACTCGCGATATGGGGGGGCCAAAAACATTCAGTACTTC
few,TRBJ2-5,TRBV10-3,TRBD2,CAIRSGGEIQETQYF,TGTGCCATCAGGAGCGGGGGGGAAATCCAAGAGACCCAGTACTTC
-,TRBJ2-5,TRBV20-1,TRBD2,CSAPLGLAGGYGVQETQYF,TGCAGTGCTCCACTCGGACTAGCGGGGGGCTACGGGGTCCAAGAGACCCAGTACTTC
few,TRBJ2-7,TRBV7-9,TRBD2,CASSRGVASYEQYF,TGTGCCAGCAGCCGGGGGGTGGCATCCTACGAGCAGTACTTC
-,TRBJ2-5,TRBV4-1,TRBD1,CASSHPSPDRGETQYF,TGCGCCAGCAGCCACCCCAGCCCGGACAGGGGGGAGACCCAGTACTTC
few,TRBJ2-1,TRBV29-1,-,CSVEGASVAGATYNEQFF,TGCAGCGTTGAAGGGGCATCGGTGGCGGGGGCCACCTACAATGAGCAGTTCTTC
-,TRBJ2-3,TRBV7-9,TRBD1,CASSLDRSPDTQYF,TGTGCCAGCAGCCTGGACAGGTCTCCAGATACGCAGTATTTT
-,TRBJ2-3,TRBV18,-,CASSPDRTGTDTQYF,TGTGCCAGCTCACCGGATAGGACAGGCACAGATACGCAGTATTTT
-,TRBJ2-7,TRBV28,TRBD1,CASSPGQVISYEQYF,TGTGCCAGCAGCCCGGGACAGGTGATCTCCTACGAGCAGTACTTC
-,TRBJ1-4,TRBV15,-,CATSRGRAEKLFF,TGTGCCACCAGCCGGGGCAGGGCTGAAAAACTGTTTTTT
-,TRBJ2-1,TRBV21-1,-,CASSKGGRDEQIF,TGTGCCAGCAGCAAAGGGGGACGCGATGAGCAGATCTTC
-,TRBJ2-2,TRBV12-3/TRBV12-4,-,CATSRGLGTGELFF,TGTGCCACCTCCCGTGGGCTAGGCACCGGGGAGCTGTTTTTT
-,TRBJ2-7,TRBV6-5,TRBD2,CASSYGTSGKEQYF,TGTGCCAGCAGTTACGGGACTAGCGGGAAGGAGCAGTACTTC
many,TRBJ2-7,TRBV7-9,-,CASSSGSPPYEQYF,TGTGCCAGCAGCTCAGGGTCCCCCCCCTACGAGCAGTACTTC
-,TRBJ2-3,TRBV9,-,CASSVAGGRIYTDTQYF,TGTGCCAGCAGCGTAGCGGGCGGCCGGATTTACACAGATACGCAGTATTTT
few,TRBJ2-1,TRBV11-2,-,CASSLGAGEQFF,TGTGCCAGCAGCTTAGGGGCGGGTGAGCAGTTCTTC
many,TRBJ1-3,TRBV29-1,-,CSVTRDGNTIYF,TGCAGCGTCACTCGCGACGGAAACACCATATATTTT
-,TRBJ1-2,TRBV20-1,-,CSARLQGGNGYTF,TGCAGTGCTAGATTACAGGGCGGGAACGGCTACACCTTC
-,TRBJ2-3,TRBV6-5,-,CATLADTQYF,TGTGCAACCTTGGCGGATACGCAGTATTTT
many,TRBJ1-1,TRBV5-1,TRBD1,CASSFSAGGNTEAFF,TGCGCCAGCAGCTTCTCCGCAGGGGGGAACACTGAAGCTTTCTTT
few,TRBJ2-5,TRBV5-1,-,CASSLDVNEISQYF,TGCGCCAGCAGCTTGGATGTAAACGAGATTTCCCAGTACTTC
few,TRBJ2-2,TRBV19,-,CASSTQVTGELFF,TGTGCCAGTAGTACGCAGGTTACCGGGGAGCTGTTTTTT
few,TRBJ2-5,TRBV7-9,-,CASSLLGNPQETQYF,TGTGCCAGCAGCTTACTAGGGAACCCCCAAGAGACCCAGTACTTC
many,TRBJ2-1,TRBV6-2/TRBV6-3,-,CASSSLGFEQFF,TGTGCCAGCAGTTCACTGGGTTTTGAGCAGTTCTTC
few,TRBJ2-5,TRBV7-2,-,CASSFQGTETQYF,TGTGCCAGCAGCTTCCAGGGAACAGAGACCCAGTACTTC
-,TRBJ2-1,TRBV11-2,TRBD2,CASSLVPSGRTSYNEQFF,TGTGCCAGCAGCTTAGTTCCGAGCGGGAGGACCTCCTACAATGAGCAGTTCTTC
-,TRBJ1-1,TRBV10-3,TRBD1,CAISESRGLGTEAFF,TGTGCCATCAGTGAATCCAGGGGGCTCGGAACTGAAGCTTTCTTT
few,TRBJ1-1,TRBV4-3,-,CASSQVAGAAAFF,TGCGCCAGCAGCCAAGTGGCAGGGGCAGCAGCTTTCTTT
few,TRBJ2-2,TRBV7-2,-,CASSLQTGRTGELFF,TGTGCCAGCAGCTTACAGACAGGACGCACCGGGGAGCTGTTTTTT
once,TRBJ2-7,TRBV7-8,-,CASSLVYSREQYF,TGTGCCAGCAGCTTAGTTTACAGTCGCGAGCAGTACTTC
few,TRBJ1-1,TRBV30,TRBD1,CAWDAGTGLDGDEAFF,TGTGCCTGGGACGCGGGGACAGGCCTTGATGGGGATGAAGCTTTCTTT
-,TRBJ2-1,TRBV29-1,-,CSVGGGATNNEQFF,TGCAGCGTTGGAGGGGGGGCAACAAACAATGAGCAGTTCTTC
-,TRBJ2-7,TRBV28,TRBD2,CASSSGLAGVRYEQYF,TGTGCCAGCAGTTCGGGACTAGCGGGAGTTCGCTACGAGCAGTACTTC
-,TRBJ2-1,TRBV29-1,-,CSVDGNNEQFF,TGCAGCGTTGATGGTAACAATGAGCAGTTCTTC
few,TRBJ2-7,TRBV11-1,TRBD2,CASSPFSFAGSSGTYEQYF,TGTGCCAGCAGCCCCTTTTCCTTCGCTGGGTCTAGCGGGACGTACGAGCAGTACTTC
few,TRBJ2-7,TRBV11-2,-,CASSLVGGAPYEQYF,TGTGCCAGCAGCTTAGTTGGAGGGGCCCCCTACGAGCAGTACTTC
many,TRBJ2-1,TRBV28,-,CASRVPGRNFNEQFF,TGTGCCAGCAGGGTTCCGGGACGGAACTTCAATGAGCAGTTCTTC
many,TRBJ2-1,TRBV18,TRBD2,CASSGNPYNEQFF,TGTGCCAGTAGCGGGAATCCCTACAATGAGCAGTTCTTC
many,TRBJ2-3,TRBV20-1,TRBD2,CSYSPGLAGTDTQYF,TGCAGCTACTCTCCGGGACTAGCGGGCACAGATACGCAGTATTTT
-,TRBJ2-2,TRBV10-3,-,CATTPAGVGELFF,TGTGCCACAACCCCTGCAGGGGTCGGGGAGCTGTTTTTT
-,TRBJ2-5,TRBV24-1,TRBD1,CATSEHGQGGETQYF,TGTGCCACCAGTGAACATGGACAGGGTGGTGAGACCCAGTACTTC